The rows below give T cell receptor beta chains drawn from one sample of a study of T cell responses to AZD1222 COVID-19 vaccine. Clones were sequenced by immunoSEQ multiplex PCR, and TCRdb holds only the in-frame ones, with some missing. The sample lists some 150,000 clones, 93% seen once, with approximately 5% in the top ten. The sample consisted of peripheral blood, taken on day 0 of AZD1222 vaccination. The receptors come from an adult in good health. Both conserved end residues are part of each CDR3. A D gene is named only where the DNA matches it firmly. The size entry is marked missing in some rows and otherwise reads once, few, many or a size class.

size,D,V,J,DNA,CDR3
.,TRBD1,TRBV30,TRBJ2-3,TGTGCCCAGGGGACAGGGCGCACAGATACGCAGTATTTT,CAQGTGRTDTQYF
.,.,TRBV18,TRBJ1-2,TGTGCCAGCTCGCCGGGGCGCCCCGGCTATGGCTACACCTTC,CASSPGRPGYGYTF
.,TRBD2,TRBV3-1/TRBV3-2,TRBJ2-7,TGTGCCAGCAGCCAAGATCTAGCGGAGCTGCGCTACGAGCAGTACTTC,CASSQDLAELRYEQYF
once,TRBD2,TRBV28,TRBJ2-1,TGTGCCAGCAACCCGGGACTAGCGGTCTCCTACAATGAGCAGTTCTTC,CASNPGLAVSYNEQFF
.,.,TRBV11-2,TRBJ2-1,TGTGCCAGCACCGGGAACGATGAGCAGTTCTTC,CASTGNDEQFF
.,TRBD1,TRBV5-1,TRBJ1-2,TGCGCCAGCAAAGGAACAGGGGAGCTTGGCTACACCTTC,CASKGTGELGYTF
.,.,TRBV6-1,TRBJ2-7,TGTGCCAGCAGTGAAGCGGCAGTCGCCTCCTACGAGCAGTACTTC,CASSEAAVASYEQYF
many,.,TRBV19,TRBJ1-2,TGTGCCAGTAGTCCAATACAGGGTGGTGGCTACACCTTC,CASSPIQGGGYTF
.,.,TRBV5-4,TRBJ1-4,TGTGCCAGCAGCTCGACAGAGTTTAATGAAAAACTGTTTTTT,CASSSTEFNEKLFF
.,TRBD1,TRBV3-1/TRBV3-2,TRBJ1-6,TGTGCCAGCAGCCGGACAGGGATGGGTTCACCCCTCCACTTT,CASSRTGMGSPLHF
.,.,TRBV7-9,TRBJ1-2,TGTGCCAGCAGGACGGGAGGTGCGCATGGCTACACCTTC,CASRTGGAHGYTF
.,TRBD2,TRBV18,TRBJ2-1,TGTGCCAGCTCACCACGAGTCGGGAGGTCCTACAATGAGCAGTTCTTC,CASSPRVGRSYNEQFF
.,.,TRBV4-1,TRBJ2-7,TGCGCCAGCAGCCAAGATATGGCAGGGTTCTACGAGCAGTACTTC,CASSQDMAGFYEQYF
.,.,TRBV27,TRBJ1-1,TGTGCCAGCAGTTTGCGGATGAACACTGAAGCTTTCTTT,CASSLRMNTEAFF
.,TRBD1,TRBV9,TRBJ1-5,TGTGCCAGCAGCCCGACTACCCCCGACAGGGTAGTTGGCCATAGCAATCAGCCCCAGCATTTT,CASSPTTPDRVVGHSNQPQHF
.,.,TRBV9,TRBJ1-1,TGTGCCAGCAGCGTAGATATGGGGCTGAACACTGAAGCTTTCTTT,CASSVDMGLNTEAFF
few,.,TRBV9,TRBJ1-1,TGTGCCAGCAGCCCGCAGGGTACCTCCACTGAAGCTTTCTTT,CASSPQGTSTEAFF
.,TRBD1,TRBV4-1,TRBJ1-4,TGCGCCAGCAGGGACAGGGGGCTAAGGACCGAAAAACTGTTTTTT,CASRDRGLRTEKLFF
.,TRBD2,TRBV4-1,TRBJ2-5,TGCGCCAGCAGATTAGCGGGAGTGGTCGGGGAGACCCAGTACTTC,CASRLAGVVGETQYF
.,.,TRBV5-6,TRBJ1-6,TGTGCCAGCAGCTCGGACGGAAGGAATTCACCCCTCCACTTT,CASSSDGRNSPLHF
once,.,TRBV19,TRBJ2-2,TGTGCCAGTATGGGTTGGACCGGGGAGCTGTTTTTT,CASMGWTGELFF
once,TRBD1,TRBV5-1,TRBJ2-7,TGCGCCAGCAGCTCGACAGGGGGGCCCTACGAGCAGTACTTC,CASSSTGGPYEQYF
.,.,TRBV11-2,TRBJ1-2,TGTGCCAGCAGCTCGGGGGCAGTCTATGGCTACACCTTC,CASSSGAVYGYTF
.,.,TRBV5-1,TRBJ1-2,TGCGCCAGCAGCTCCACAGGGATAGACTATGGCTACACCTTC,CASSSTGIDYGYTF
.,.,TRBV18,TRBJ1-3,TGTGCCAGCTCACCGGGACGGGATCTGGGCGGAAACACCATATATTTT,CASSPGRDLGGNTIYF
.,TRBD1,TRBV7-3,TRBJ1-1,TGTGCCAGCAGCCCGACAGGGCCCAACACTGAAGCTTTCTTT,CASSPTGPNTEAFF
few,TRBD2,TRBV27,TRBJ2-3,TGTGCCAGCAGTCCGACTAGCGGGAGCGCAGATACGCAGTATTTT,CASSPTSGSADTQYF
.,.,TRBV19,TRBJ2-6,TGTGCCAGTAGTGCACAGACAGGCAACTCTGGGGCCAACGTCCTGACTTTC,CASSAQTGNSGANVLTF
.,.,TRBV6-5,TRBJ1-6,.,CASILAGIGSPLHF
few,TRBD1,TRBV28,TRBJ1-4,TGTGCCAGCAGTCTAAGACAGGGGTGGGAAAAACTGTTTTTT,CASSLRQGWEKLFF
once,.,TRBV9,TRBJ2-7,TGTGCCAGCAGCGTAGGTTTTACAGCCAGGAGGGGCGAGCAGTACTTC,CASSVGFTARRGEQYF
once,.,TRBV2,TRBJ1-2,TGTGCCAGCAGTGAAGAGGGTATGGTAACCAACTATGGCTACACCTTC,CASSEEGMVTNYGYTF
.,TRBD2,TRBV30,TRBJ2-1,TGTGCCTGGAGTGACGGCGCGGGAGAAGAGCAGTTCTTC,CAWSDGAGEEQFF
.,.,TRBV11-1,TRBJ2-3,TGTGCCAGCAGCTTAGCGGTCGAAGCCGTCCACACAGATACGCAGTATTTT,CASSLAVEAVHTDTQYF
.,TRBD2,TRBV7-2,TRBJ2-1,TGTGCCAGCAGCCCAGAAGCGGGAGGATCCTACAATGAGCAGTTCTTC,CASSPEAGGSYNEQFF
.,.,TRBV6-5,TRBJ2-5,TGTGCCAGCAGACCCCTCGGGGGCCAAGAGACCCAGTACTTC,CASRPLGGQETQYF
.,.,TRBV30,TRBJ1-2,TGTGCCTGGAGTGGAACCTATGGCTACACCTTC,CAWSGTYGYTF
few,.,TRBV4-2,TRBJ1-3,TGTGCCAGCAGCCAAGAGAGTACTGGAAACACCATATATTTT,CASSQESTGNTIYF
.,.,TRBV12-3/TRBV12-4,TRBJ2-3,TGTGCCAGCAACCAGGGTTTGGCGGATACGCAGTATTTT,CASNQGLADTQYF
.,.,TRBV7-2,TRBJ1-1,TGTGCCAGCAGCCCGGGGACGTTCCCGAACACTGAAGCTTTCTTT,CASSPGTFPNTEAFF
.,.,TRBV5-5,TRBJ1-5,TGTGCCAGCAGCTTAGGGTCAGGCAATCAGCCCCAGCATTTT,CASSLGSGNQPQHF
.,.,TRBV2,TRBJ1-5,TGTGCCAGCAGTGAGTGGGACCGAAATCAGCCCCAGCATTTT,CASSEWDRNQPQHF
.,.,TRBV5-1,TRBJ1-6,TGCGCCAGCAGCTTGGGCCAGGCGGATAATTCACCCCTCCACTTT,CASSLGQADNSPLHF
.,.,TRBV4-1,TRBJ2-7,TGCGCCAGCAGCCAAGTAGGACGGACCTACGAGCAGTACTTC,CASSQVGRTYEQYF
.,TRBD2,TRBV9,TRBJ2-2,TGTGCCAGCAGCGTAGACTGGGAAGGGGGACTAGCAGTCAACACCGGGGAGCTGTTTTTT,CASSVDWEGGLAVNTGELFF
.,TRBD1,TRBV27,TRBJ1-1,TGTGCCAGCAGTTTCTTGACAGGGGGCACTGAAGCTTTCTTT,CASSFLTGGTEAFF
.,.,TRBV5-1,TRBJ1-4,TGCGCCAGCAGCCCTAAGTGGGGGGAAGGAGATGAAAAACTGTTTTTT,CASSPKWGEGDEKLFF